A selection of T cell receptor beta chains follows, all from one sample in a study of OX40 agonist ivuxolimab in advanced cancers. Sequenced by immunoSEQ multiplex PCR; TCRdb stores in-frame clones only, minus some. The repertoire holds roughly 61,000 clones, 88% seen once, with around 3.2% in the top ten. The specimen was CD4+ or CD8+ T cells sorted from blood, collected in a trial of the OX40 agonist ivuxolimab. These receptor sequences come from an adult with an advanced solid tumor such as melanoma, head and neck, liver or kidney cancer. CDR3s include the opening cysteine and the closing phenylalanine or tryptophan. The D gene is left open where the match is weak. A clone size is listed for some rows: how often the clone was seen (once, few, many), or a class if it is expanded.

d_call | j_call | cdr3_length | clone_size | v_call | cdr3_nt | cdr3_aa
. | TRBJ2-5 | 14 | . | TRBV7-9 | TGTGCCAGCAGCTTAGTAGGCGGGAAAGAGACCCAGTACTTC | CASSLVGGKETQYF
. | TRBJ1-1 | 14 | . | TRBV28 | TGTGCCAGCAGTTTAAGCGACAGTCGGATGTTGGTGATCTTT | CASSLSDSRMLVIF
. | TRBJ1-1 | 10 | few | TRBV29-1 | TGCAGCGTTAGGGAGATTCAAGCTTTCTTT | CSVREIQAFF
. | TRBJ2-7 | 15 | . | TRBV27 | TGTGCCAGCAGTTTAAGGGACCCTAGCTCCTACGAGCAGTACTTC | CASSLRDPSSYEQYF
TRBD2 | TRBJ2-2 | 18 | . | TRBV4-1 | TGCGCCAGCAGCCAAGAGATCGGGCTAGCGGGAGGATACGGGGAGCTGTTTTTT | CASSQEIGLAGGYGELFF
. | TRBJ1-3 | 13 | . | TRBV30 | TGTGCCTGGCAAATGACAGTTGGAAACACCATATATTTT | CAWQMTVGNTIYF
TRBD2 | TRBJ2-5 | 16 | . | TRBV25-1 | TGTGCCAGCAGTGATCTAGCGGGAGGGCGGGAAGAGACCCAGTACTTC | CASSDLAGGREETQYF
TRBD1 | TRBJ1-2 | 15 | . | TRBV27 | TGTGCCAGCAGTCCCGGGACAGGATTAAACTATGGCTACACCTTC | CASSPGTGLNYGYTF
. | TRBJ2-1 | 14 | . | TRBV30 | TGTGCCTGGAGTAGGGAAAGCTCCTACAATGAGCAGTTCTTC | CAWSRESSYNEQFF
. | TRBJ1-1 | 13 | . | TRBV15 | TGTGCCACCAGCAGCGATGTGAACACTGAAGCTTTCTTT | CATSSDVNTEAFF
TRBD1 | TRBJ2-3 | 16 | . | TRBV19 | TGTGCCAGTAGTATAACGGACAGGGCCTGGGGAAGAACGCAGTATTTT | CASSITDRAWGRTQYF
. | TRBJ2-3 | 14 | . | TRBV15 | TGTGCCACCAGCCGGGACTCCGGCAGAGATACGCAGTATTTT | CATSRDSGRDTQYF
. | TRBJ1-4 | 16 | . | TRBV7-9 | TGTGCCAGCACCCGGTGGCAGGCGGAAACGAATGAAAAACTGTTTTTT | CASTRWQAETNEKLFF
. | TRBJ1-1 | 13 | . | TRBV27 | TGTGCCAGCAGTTATTGGGTGAACACTGAAGCTTTCTTT | CASSYWVNTEAFF
TRBD2 | TRBJ2-7 | 15 | once | TRBV7-9 | TGTGCCAGCAGCTTCATAGGGACTAACGACGGGGTGCAGTACTTC | CASSFIGTNDGVQYF
. | TRBJ2-6 | 17 | . | TRBV21-1 | TGTGCCAGCAGCAAAGCCTTCTTGGGTCGCGGGGCCAACGTCCTGACTTTC | CASSKAFLGRGANVLTF
TRBD1 | TRBJ1-5 | 15 | . | TRBV6-1 | TGTGCCAGCAGCGGATTACAGGGGGGCAATCAGCCCCAGCATTTT | CASSGLQGGNQPQHF
. | TRBJ2-5 | 13 | . | TRBV9 | TGTGCCAGCAGCGTAGACTTACCCGGGACCCAGTACTTC | CASSVDLPGTQYF
TRBD2 | TRBJ2-1 | 14 | . | TRBV7-8 | TGTGCCAGCAGCCTAGCGGGAGCATACAATGAGCAGTTCTTC | CASSLAGAYNEQFF
. | TRBJ1-4 | 14 | once | TRBV5-5 | TGTGCCAGCAGCCCTTTAGACTTGGGTCAGGCACTGTTTTTT | CASSPLDLGQALFF
. | TRBJ1-1 | 13 | . | TRBV10-3 | TGTGCCATCAGTGAGTCTGAGGCCACTGAAGCTTTCTTT | CAISESEATEAFF
. | TRBJ1-3 | 14 | . | TRBV6-1 | TGTGCCAGCAGTGAAGGGGACGGCGGAGTCACCATATATTTT | CASSEGDGGVTIYF
. | TRBJ1-4 | 12 | . | TRBV7-9 | TGTGCCAGCAGCTTTGAAACAAGCGAACTGTTTTTT | CASSFETSELFF
TRBD1 | TRBJ1-2 | 15 | . | TRBV19 | TGTGCCAGTAGTTCGCCCTTGGACAGGGGAAGGGGCTACACCTTC | CASSSPLDRGRGYTF
TRBD1 | TRBJ1-4 | 12 | . | TRBV6-1 | TGTGCCAGCAGAGAACGACAGGGGGAACTGTTTTTT | CASRERQGELFF
. | TRBJ2-2 | 12 | . | TRBV5-4 | TGTGCCAGCAGCTTGAACACCGGGGAGCTGTTTTTT | CASSLNTGELFF
TRBD2 | TRBJ2-1 | 15 | . | TRBV5-4 | TGTGCCAGCAGCCTGGGACTAGCGGGCCAGGACGAGCAGTTCTTC | CASSLGLAGQDEQFF
. | TRBJ2-7 | 14 | . | TRBV11-2 | TGTGCCAGCAGCCTTACGGACGGATCCTACGAGCAGTACTTC | CASSLTDGSYEQYF
. | TRBJ1-5 | 16 | . | TRBV18 | TGTGCCAGCTCCCAGGCCGGGGGAGGTGGCAATCAGCCCCAGCATTTT | CASSQAGGGGNQPQHF
TRBD2 | TRBJ2-6 | 16 | . | TRBV6-1 | TGTGCCAGCAGTGAGGGACTATACTCTGGGGCCAACGTCCTGACTTTC | CASSEGLYSGANVLTF
. | TRBJ1-4 | 12 | . | TRBV19 | TGTGCCAGTAGTATTAATCAGGGACAACTGTTTTTT | CASSINQGQLFF
TRBD2 | TRBJ2-1 | 17 | once | TRBV14 | TGTGCCAGCAGCCAATTTCGACTAGCGGGAGAGAGGAATGAGCAGTTCTTC | CASSQFRLAGERNEQFF
. | TRBJ1-2 | 13 | . | TRBV25-1 | TGTGCCAGCAGTGAACAAGTAGGATATGGCTACACCTTC | CASSEQVGYGYTF
. | TRBJ2-1 | 16 | . | TRBV28 | TGTGCCAGCAGTATCGCCGACTGGGGTGGCTACAATGAGCAGTTCTTC | CASSIADWGGYNEQFF
. | TRBJ1-4 | 13 | . | TRBV7-9 | TGTGCCAGCAGCTCCTACACTAATGAAAAACTGTTTTTT | CASSSYTNEKLFF
. | TRBJ2-6 | 16 | . | TRBV19 | TGTGCCAGTAGTATATGGACAGTTTCTGGGGCCAACGTCCTGACTTTC | CASSIWTVSGANVLTF
TRBD2 | TRBJ2-7 | 15 | . | TRBV2 | TGTGCCACCGGGGGGACTAGCGGGAGAGACTACGAGCAGTACTTC | CATGGTSGRDYEQYF
. | TRBJ2-2 | 16 | . | TRBV7-8 | TGTGCCAGCAGCTTAGTCCTTAGCGGCTACACCGGGGAGCTGTTTTTT | CASSLVLSGYTGELFF
. | TRBJ2-2 | 13 | . | TRBV30 | TGTGCCTGGAGTGACAGTACACCGGGAGAGCTGTTTTTT | CAWSDSTPGELFF
TRBD1 | TRBJ1-1 | 15 | . | TRBV18 | TGTGCCAGCTCACGCGTCGACAGGGAAAACACTGAAGCTTTCTTT | CASSRVDRENTEAFF
. | TRBJ1-3 | 13 | . | TRBV2 | TGTGCCAGGCAGGGTGCTGCCGGAAACACCATATATTTT | CARQGAAGNTIYF
. | TRBJ1-2 | 13 | . | TRBV30 | TGTGCCTGGAGTTCGGGGGCGCGAGTGGGCTACACCTTC | CAWSSGARVGYTF
TRBD1 | TRBJ2-1 | 14 | . | TRBV30 | TGTGCCTGGAGCCGGGACAGGGGGTGGAATGAGCAGTTCTTC | CAWSRDRGWNEQFF
TRBD1 | TRBJ1-5 | 13 | once | TRBV28 | TGTGCCAGCAGTGAGACAGGGGACCAGCCCCAGCATTTT | CASSETGDQPQHF
. | TRBJ2-2 | 14 | . | TRBV28 | TGTGCCAGCAGAGGAAGACTGAACACCGGGGAGCTGTTTTTT | CASRGRLNTGELFF
. | TRBJ2-5 | 14 | . | TRBV11-2 | TGTGCCAGCAGCTCAATCAGGGGCAGGGAGACCCAGTACTTC | CASSSIRGRETQYF
. | TRBJ2-7 | 12 | few | TRBV30 | TGTGCCTGGGGGGAGCTCTCCTACGAGCAGTACTTC | CAWGELSYEQYF
TRBD1 | TRBJ1-2 | 13 | once | TRBV5-1 | TGCGCCAGCAGCTTTGGACAGGGTGAAGGCTACACCTTC | CASSFGQGEGYTF
TRBD1 | TRBJ1-1 | 14 | . | TRBV19 | TGTGCCAGTATCCTCGACAGGGGGAGCACTGAAGCTTTCTTT | CASILDRGSTEAFF